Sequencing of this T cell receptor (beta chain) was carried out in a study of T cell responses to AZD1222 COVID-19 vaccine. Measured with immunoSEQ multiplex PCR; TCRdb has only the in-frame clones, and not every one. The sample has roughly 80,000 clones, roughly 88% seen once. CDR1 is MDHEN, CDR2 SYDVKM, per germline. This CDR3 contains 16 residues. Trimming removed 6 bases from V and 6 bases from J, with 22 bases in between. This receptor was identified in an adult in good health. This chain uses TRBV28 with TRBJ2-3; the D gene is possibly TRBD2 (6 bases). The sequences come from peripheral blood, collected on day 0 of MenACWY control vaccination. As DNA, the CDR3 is TGTGCCAGCAGACTCCTTGTGGGGACTGAGTCCGATACGCAGTATTTT. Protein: CASRLLVGTESDTQYF.